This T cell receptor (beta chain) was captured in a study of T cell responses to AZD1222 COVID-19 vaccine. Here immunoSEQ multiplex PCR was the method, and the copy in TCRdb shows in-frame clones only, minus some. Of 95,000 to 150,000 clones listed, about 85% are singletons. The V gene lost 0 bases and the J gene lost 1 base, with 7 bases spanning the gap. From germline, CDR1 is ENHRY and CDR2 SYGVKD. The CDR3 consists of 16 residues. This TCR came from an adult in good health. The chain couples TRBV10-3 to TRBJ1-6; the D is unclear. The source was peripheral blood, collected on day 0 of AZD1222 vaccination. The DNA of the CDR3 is TGTGCCATCAGTGAGTCCGGGGAGTCCTATAATTCACCCCTCCACTTT. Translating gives CAISESGESYNSPLHF.